The source of this TCR beta chain is a study of T cells expressing NK-cell markers. Study-level information: Seven sequenced donors out of eight were HCMV-seropositive, one seronegative.

Germline V lookup: CDR1 MGHDK, CDR2 SYGVNS. The CDR3 is made up of 15 amino acids. In regard to this clonotype: Its cognate antigen is unknown.

Study observations and caveats: NKG2C+ dominant clonotypes from more than 5 donors made up about 1.0-7.5% of CD8+ T cells. In a few donors, dominant clonotypes made up roughly 28.3-65% of CD3+CD56-NKG2C+ cells.

One entry per CDR3 protein, without DNA, is what TCRdb gives after re-calling the 5' RACE reads. Its clone listing holds about 21,000 distinct CDR3 sequences. This clonotype was sampled from a man aged 18 to 70 in good health. The sequencing sample was made of blood T cells: a sorted CD56 or NKG2C T cell subset, CD4+ or CD8+ T cells, or bulk PBMC T cells (not recorded which). This chain connects TRBV25-1 to TRBJ2-5; TCRdb's D call of TRBD2 is untestable without DNA. The CDR3 reads CASSAAGTSGETQYF.